The following is a T cell receptor (beta chain) sequence with its context. What antigen it recognizes has not been identified. These data originate in a study of monozygotic twins with inflammatory bowel disease (dated by TCRdb to about 2019). In terms of the full investigation: The complete study included 30 or so monozygotic twin pairs: 19 IBD-discordant Danish pairs and nine German pairs, of which four were IBD-concordant and five were IBD-discordant. Within discordant pairs, disease-associated traits were sought mainly by comparing IBD patients with their genetically identical healthy co-twins. Each individual had, on average, about 151 000 unique TCRalpha sequences and 181 000 unique TCRbeta sequences available for analysis.

The CDR3, from cysteine to phenylalanine, totals 13 residues. No DNA accompanies this entry. Via the germline V gene, CDR1 is MNHNS and CDR2 SASEGT. The study at large found these results: No difference in repertoire similarity was observed between concordant and discordant twins, possibly owing to limited statistical power. Distinction between different T cell subtypes could not be achieved in the analysis. IBD patients shared fewer clonotypes with other individuals than healthy twins did, most markedly in patients showing signs of disease activity. No single strong signal or clonotype linked to IBD turned up in the results, so the idea that one exists was not supported. Differing immunosuppressive treatments among patients may have added background noise and inter-individual variability to the repertoires. IBD patients had lower TCRbeta repertoire diversity, measured by the inverse Simpson index, than their healthy co-twins.

Library preparation used 5' RACE. The input for every TCR library was approximately 3,500 ng of total RNA. For each sample, cDNA was synthesized in eight separate reactions using SMARTScribe reverse transcriptase. Unique molecular identifiers containing a 6-nucleotide sample barcode were introduced through template switching during cDNA synthesis. TCRalpha and TCRbeta cDNA was amplified in two nested PCRs of approximately 17 and 9 cycles, and bead purification was carried out after each PCR. Before amplification, the cDNA was treated with uracil DNA-glycosylase and purified using the QIAquick PCR purification kit. In the second PCR, Illumina TruSeq-compatible adapters and sample-specific barcodes were added. TapeStation and Qubit were used to check library quality and concentration, and 4 to 6 ng of each library went into the pool. Sequencing of pooled libraries was carried out on an Illumina HiSeq2500 single-index Rapid Run using 2 x 100 bp reads and custom sequencing primers. Processing in the source paper ran as follows. MiGEC version 1.2.6 was used for UMI-based consensus assembly to correct PCR and sequencing errors. MiXCR version 2.1.1 handled V(D)J alignment, clonotype assembly and CDR3 extraction. Gene usage, clonotype sharing and MAIT/NKT TCR abundance were normalised by analysing the top 1000, 10 000 and 20 000 clonotypes per sample. Diversity was computed as the inverse Simpson index with the vegan R package after downsampling to 27 000 UMIs. Statistical testing used paired Mann-Whitney U tests on the discordant twin pairs and applied Benjamini-Hochberg correction for multiple testing. TCRdb reprocessed the reads, and each CDR3 protein sequence is entered once, without DNA. TCRdb assigned the V and J calls; the authors' analysis was not used. The table for this sample records 200,000 to 250,000 distinct CDR3 sequences. The ten largest clones take up 1.5% to 2% of the sample.

An approximately 2.5 ml peripheral blood sample was drawn into PAXgene tubes per donor and stored at -80°C. Without any T cell sorting, total RNA was extracted from whole blood using the PAXgene blood miRNA kit on an automated QIAcube. Peripheral blood from monozygotic twin pairs, either concordant or discordant for inflammatory bowel disease, underwent deep TCRalpha and TCRbeta repertoire profiling that used unique molecular barcoding. Smoking habits were recorded for all twin pairs, and each individual was classified as a current, former or never smoker. Recombination connected TRBV6-1 to TRBJ1-6; TCRdb's D call of TRBD1 is untestable without DNA. The TCR sequence derives from a human donor with ulcerative colitis or Crohn's disease, or a healthy co-twin of an affected twin (not recorded which). Sequencing input: blood. This receptor carries the CDR3 CASSESDRVPLHF.